A selection of T cell receptor beta chains follows, all from one sample in a study of blood T cell repertoires in COVID-19. Only in-frame clones appear in the TCRdb table, and some are missing; sequencing was by immunoSEQ multiplex PCR. The table includes about 54,000 clones, 90% detected once. Input material: peripheral blood. These receptors were taken from a woman in her thirties or forties with active COVID-19. CDR3s include the opening cysteine and the closing phenylalanine or tryptophan. The order of the fields is CDR3 length, V gene, J gene, D gene, CDR3 protein. A D gene is named only where the DNA matches it firmly.

len: 16; v_gene: TRBV2; j_gene: TRBJ2-5; d_gene: TRBD2; CDR3aa: CASSGASGGLGETQYF
len: 14; v_gene: TRBV3-1/TRBV3-2; j_gene: TRBJ1-2; d_gene: TRBD1; CDR3aa: CASSQPDRAGGYTF
len: 13; v_gene: TRBV19; j_gene: TRBJ1-4; d_gene: TRBD1; CDR3aa: CASRTGQNEKLFF
len: 13; v_gene: TRBV11-2; j_gene: TRBJ2-7; d_gene: NA; CDR3aa: CASSLGQNYEQYF
len: 16; v_gene: TRBV2; j_gene: TRBJ2-7; d_gene: TRBD1; CDR3aa: CASSEDTGTGGYEQYF
len: 13; v_gene: TRBV7-9; j_gene: TRBJ2-2; d_gene: NA; CDR3aa: CASSLDNNGELFF
len: 20; v_gene: TRBV6-6; j_gene: TRBJ2-7; d_gene: TRBD2; CDR3aa: CASSSNRPGLAGVSSYEQYF
len: 14; v_gene: TRBV19; j_gene: TRBJ1-1; d_gene: NA; CDR3aa: CASSRARANTEAFF
len: 15; v_gene: TRBV5-4; j_gene: TRBJ2-7; d_gene: TRBD1; CDR3aa: CASSRPQGTSDEQYF
len: 18; v_gene: TRBV4-1; j_gene: TRBJ2-5; d_gene: NA; CDR3aa: CASSQDHETARFQETQYF
len: 17; v_gene: TRBV5-1; j_gene: TRBJ2-2; d_gene: NA; CDR3aa: CASTLQGGGHNTGELFF
len: 15; v_gene: TRBV11-3; j_gene: TRBJ1-3; d_gene: NA; CDR3aa: CASSLRLGEGNTIYF